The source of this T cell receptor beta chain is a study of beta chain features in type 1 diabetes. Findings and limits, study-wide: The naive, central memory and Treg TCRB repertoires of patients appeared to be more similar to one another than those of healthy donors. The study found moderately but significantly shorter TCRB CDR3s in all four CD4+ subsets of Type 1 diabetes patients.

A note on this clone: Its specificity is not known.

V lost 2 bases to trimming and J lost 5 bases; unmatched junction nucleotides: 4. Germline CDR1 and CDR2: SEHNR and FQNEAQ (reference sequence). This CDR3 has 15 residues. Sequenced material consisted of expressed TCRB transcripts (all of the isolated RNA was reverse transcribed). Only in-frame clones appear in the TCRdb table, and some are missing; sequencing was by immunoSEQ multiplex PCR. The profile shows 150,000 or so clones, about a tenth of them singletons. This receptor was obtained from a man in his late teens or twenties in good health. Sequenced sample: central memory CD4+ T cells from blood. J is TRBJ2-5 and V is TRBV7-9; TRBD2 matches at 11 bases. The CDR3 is CASSLTSGGLETQYF. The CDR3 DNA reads TGTGCCAGCAGCTTAACTAGCGGGGGTCTGGAGACCCAGTACTTC.